A single sample gave rise to the 32 T cell receptor beta chains below, sequenced in a study of beta chain features in type 1 diabetes. The antigens for these receptors are not known. Study results and caveats: Among patients with Type 1 diabetes, TCRB CDR3s were moderately but significantly shorter in every one of the four CD4+ subsets.

Expressed TCRB transcripts were sequenced after all isolated RNA was converted to cDNA. Profiled with immunoSEQ multiplex PCR; TCRdb holds only in-frame clones, not every one. Of 150,000 to 200,000 clones listed, approximately 9.1% are singletons. The sample was central memory CD4+ T cells from blood. Source of these receptors: a woman in her 30s with type 1 diabetes.

CDR3 coding DNA: TGCAGCGTTGGACTAGACTACTACGAGCAGTACTTC. It codes for CSVGLDYYEQYF. This rearrangement joins TRBV29-1 to TRBJ2-7; D is possibly TRBD2 (6 bases). CDR1 and CDR2 from the germline V gene are SQVTM and ANQGSEA. Deletions cut 4 bases from V and 3 bases from J, with 10 bases between. The CDR3 covers 12 residues.

By share, this clone ranks as medium-sized. J is TRBJ2-7 and V is TRBV19; D is unresolved. Trimming cost V 0 bases and J 4 bases, with 4 bases left between them. The CDR3 is made up of 12 amino acids. CDR1 and CDR2 (germline): LNHDA, SQIVND (reference sequence). The CDR3, as DNA: TGTGCCAGTAGTATAGAGACTTACGAGCAGTACTTC. Residues: CASSIETYEQYF.

This clone has a handful of counts. The genes are TRBV4-2 and TRBJ1-5; 7 bases map to TRBD1. The germline V gene encodes CDR1 LGHNA and CDR2 YNFKEQ. After removal of 0 bases from V and 4 bases from J, the junction contained 3 bases not matched to a gene. The CDR3 contains 15 residues. CDR3 nucleotide sequence: TGTGCCAGCAGCCAAGAGGGGACAGCGAATCAGCCCCAGCATTTT. Translation gives CASSQEGTANQPQHF.

The sample holds a few counts of this clone. The chain joins TRBV6-5 to TRBJ2-3; 10 nucleotides match TRBD2. Germline V lookup: CDR1 MNHEY, CDR2 SVGAGI. CDR3 length: 14 amino acids. The trim removed 6 bases at V and 2 bases at J, leaving 2 bases unmatched. For the CDR3, the DNA is TGTGCCAGCAGAACTAGCGGGAACACAGATACGCAGTATTTT. It translates to CASRTSGNTDTQYF.

This clone was observed a handful of times. The V call is TRBV27, the J call TRBJ1-2, with D perhaps TRBD1 (5 bases). V dropped 2 bases and J dropped 5 bases, with 12 bases sitting between them. This CDR3 has 14 amino acids. CDR1 is MNHEY, CDR2 SMNVEV, per germline (reference sequence). This CDR3 is CASSLRAGVYGYTF. The CDR3 region has the DNA TGTGCCAGCAGTTTAAGGGCGGGGGTTTATGGCTACACCTTC.

There are a few counts of this clone. V is TRBV28 and J is TRBJ1-5, with D possibly TRBD1 on 5 matching bases. The germline V gene encodes CDR1 MDHEN and CDR2 SYDVKM. The CDR3 sequence is 15 residues long. V was cut by 5 bases and J by 0 bases, with 11 bases left in between. DNA of the CDR3: TGTGCCAGCAGTCGCGGTGACAGTAGCAATCAGCCCCAGCATTTT. Protein: CASSRGDSSNQPQHF.

This clone was recorded a few times. The chain employs TRBV2 and TRBJ2-4; the D gene is possibly TRBD1 (6 bases). Trimming left V 5 bases short and J 5 bases short, with 19 bases between. Germline V gene sequence: CDR1 SNHLY, CDR2 FYNNEI. The CDR3 has 16 amino acids. Here the CDR3 reads CASSSSFGTRENIQYF. The CDR3 DNA sequence: TGTGCCAGCAGTTCGAGTTTCGGGACAAGAGAAAACATTCAGTACTTC.

This clone was observed a few times. The chain recombines TRBV11-2 with TRBJ1-2, with unresolved D. Trimming took off 2 bases at V and 3 bases at J, with 4 bases between the two ends. The germline CDR1 and CDR2 sequences are SGHAT and FQNNGV. This CDR3 comprises 12 residues. In DNA form, the CDR3 reads TGTGCCAGCAGCTTACAGTACTATGGCTACACCTTC. It yields the protein CASSLQYYGYTF.

Only a few counts were recorded for this clone. The rearrangement uses TRBV2 and TRBJ1-4; possible D gene TRBD1, 6 bases. This CDR3 has 15 amino acids. Trimming took off 3 bases at V and 5 bases at J, with 13 bases between the two ends. Germline CDR1 SNHLY, CDR2 FYNNEI. CDR3 sequence reads: CASSDTPTGNEKLFF. The CDR3 DNA reads TGTGCCAGCAGTGATACGCCAACAGGGAATGAAAAACTGTTTTTT.

This chain uses TRBV7-2 with TRBJ1-1, with 12 bases identical to TRBD1. Germline V gene data show CDR1 as SGHTA and CDR2 as FQGNSA. The V gene end was trimmed by 7 bases and the J gene end by 10 bases; junction bases not matched to a gene: 13. The CDR3 runs 15 residues. CDR3 sequence: CASNLETGTGGLAFF. The DNA of the CDR3 is TGTGCCAGCAATCTAGAAACCGGGACAGGGGGCTTAGCTTTCTTT.

The chain employs TRBV30 and TRBJ2-4; 8 nucleotides align to TRBD1. The CDR3 covers 13 residues. Losses at the gene ends were 5 bases for V and 4 bases for J; bases not matched to a gene: 4. Germline CDR1 and CDR2: GTSNPN and SVGIG (reference sequence). CDR3: CAWERQGKNIQYF. For the CDR3, the DNA is TGTGCCTGGGAAAGACAGGGGAAAAACATTCAGTACTTC.

V gene TRBV27 combines with J gene TRBJ2-1; D ambiguous. The ends were cut back, 2 bases at V and 7 bases at J, with 15 bases in the middle. The CDR3 is 15 amino acids. Germline-derived CDR1 and CDR2 are MNHEY and SMNVEV (reference sequence). CDR3 loop: CASSLNREVGNEQFF. The CDR3 DNA follows: TGTGCCAGCAGTTTAAACCGAGAAGTTGGTAATGAGCAGTTCTTC.

This rearrangement joins TRBV15 to TRBJ2-7, with TRBD2 matching over 10 bases. V trimming: 2 bases; J trimming: 2 bases; junction bases outside the gene matches: 3. The CDR3 consists of 15 residues. Germline CDR1 and CDR2: LNHNV and YYDKDF (reference sequence). The CDR3 bases are TGTGCCACCAGCAGACCAGCGGGAGGGCCCTACGAGCAGTACTTC. Its translation: CATSRPAGGPYEQYF.

This clone was seen only a few times. The rearrangement uses TRBV30 and TRBJ2-1; weak D call: TRBD1 (6 bases). Germline V lookup: CDR1 GTSNPN, CDR2 SVGIG (reference sequence). V was clipped by 2 bases and J by 9 bases, with 8 bases between them. There are 11 residues in the CDR3. In nucleotides, the CDR3 is TGTGCCTGGAGTAGGACAGTTGAGCAGTTCTTC. Protein sequence: CAWSRTVEQFF.

This clone was picked up a small number of times. The chain is built from TRBV7-3 and TRBJ2-5; D gene uncertain. The CDR3 has 16 residues. Per germline, CDR1 SGHTA and CDR2 FQGTGA. Trimming removed 5 bases from V and 1 base from J, with 17 bases in between. CDR3 coding DNA: TGTGCCAGCAGCCAAGGAGCCTCCCCCTCCCAAGAGACCCAGTACTTC. As protein: CASSQGASPSQETQYF. The complete variable domain, with remaining parts taken from reference TRBV7-3 and TRBJ2-5, reads GAGVSQTPSNKVTEKGKYVELRCDPISGHTALYWYRQSLGQGPEFLIYFQGTGAADDSGLPNDRFFAVRPEGSVSTLKIQRTERGDSAVYLCASSQGASPSQETQYFGPGTRLLVL.

This clone was observed a few times. The rearrangement joins TRBV7-2 to TRBJ2-3; 8 nucleotides align to TRBD2. CDR3 length equals 16 residues. The trim removed 0 bases at V and 4 bases at J, leaving 6 bases unmatched. Germline lookup yields CDR1 SGHTA and CDR2 FQGNSA. This CDR3 reads CASSLASGIGADTQYF. Here the CDR3 DNA reads TGTGCCAGCAGCTTAGCTAGCGGGATCGGGGCAGATACGCAGTATTTT.

The rearrangement uses TRBV7-3 and TRBJ2-1; 13 bases are a match to TRBD2. This CDR3 is 16 amino acids long. V lost 3 bases and J lost 7; bases outside the gene matches: 6. Germline V lookup: CDR1 SGHTA, CDR2 FQGTGA. The CDR3 coding sequence is TGTGCCAGCAGCTTGGTAGCGGGACTAGCGGGAAATGAGCAGTTCTTC. Translated, it gives CASSLVAGLAGNEQFF.

The CDR3 DNA reads TGTGCCTGGAGTAGAGGACAGGGAGTTGAAAAACTGTTTTTT. Amino acids: CAWSRGQGVEKLFF. This chain joins TRBV30 and TRBJ1-4; 8 nucleotides match TRBD1. This CDR3 contains 14 residues. The junction had 6 bases not matched to a gene; V was cut back by 2 bases and J by 7 bases. CDR1 is GTSNPN and CDR2 is SVGIG in the germline V gene (reference sequence).

The chain joins TRBV29-1 to TRBJ2-7, with 11 positions matching TRBD1. CDR1 is SQVTM, CDR2 ANQGSEA, per germline. The CDR3 consists of 14 residues. Germline trimming cut 5 bases from V and 5 bases from J; bases unmatched to any gene: 8. The CDR3 DNA sequence: TGCAGCGTTTCTGGTGGACAGGGGGCGGACGAGCAGTACTTC. Protein sequence: CSVSGGQGADEQYF.

This clone was found a few times. The chain joins TRBV5-1 to TRBJ2-7, with a tentative D call TRBD2 (6 bases). Trimming took off 1 base at V and 3 bases at J, with 11 bases between the two ends. The CDR3 length is 14 residues. In germline, CDR1 is SGHRS, CDR2 YFSETQ. The CDR3 loop is CASSLTSPDYEQYF. The CDR3 DNA is TGCGCCAGCAGCTTGACTAGCCCGGACTACGAGCAGTACTTC.

This sequence joins TRBV2 and TRBJ1-4; the D gene is possibly TRBD1 (6 bases). V lost 3 bases to trimming and J lost 3 bases, with 8 bases between them. CDR3 length: 14 residues. Germline V lookup: CDR1 SNHLY, CDR2 FYNNEI. The CDR3 sequence: CASSDGQSNEKLFF. CDR3 nucleotides: TGTGCCAGCAGTGACGGACAGTCTAATGAAAAACTGTTTTTT.

This chain joins TRBV7-3 and TRBJ2-2; D is undetermined. The CDR3 has 14 amino acids. Germline CDR1 and CDR2: SGHTA and FQGTGA. V lost 6 bases, J lost 0 bases, and 8 bases lay in between. This CDR3 reads CASRTVANTGELFF. The DNA of the CDR3 is TGTGCCAGCAGGACTGTCGCGAACACCGGGGAGCTGTTTTTT.

The genes are TRBV5-1 and TRBJ2-3; perhaps TRBD1 as D (5 bases). The CDR3 runs to 17 residues. Germline V gene data show CDR1 as SGHRS and CDR2 as YFSETQ. Trimming took 1 base from V and 0 from J, leaving 15 bases between them. The CDR3 reads CASSLKGGATSTDTQYF. Written as DNA, the CDR3 is TGCGCCAGCAGCTTGAAAGGTGGGGCGACAAGCACAGATACGCAGTATTTT.

This clone has only a few counts. This CDR3 is CASSLATINEKLFF. The CDR3, as DNA: TGCGCCAGCAGCTTGGCCACTATTAATGAAAAACTGTTTTTT. This chain joins TRBV5-1 and TRBJ1-4; D unresolved. The germline V and J ends were trimmed by 0 bases and 4 bases, with 7 bases remaining between them. CDR1 is SGHRS and CDR2 is YFSETQ in the germline V gene. This CDR3 has 14 residues.

This clone turned up a few times. The gene calls are TRBV2 and TRBJ2-3; D remains unclear. CDR1 is SNHLY, CDR2 FYNNEI, per germline. CDR3 size: 14 residues. The ends were cut back, 7 bases at V and 0 bases at J, with 11 bases in the middle. For the CDR3, the DNA is TGTGCCAGCAACGGAGCGCTGAGCACAGATACGCAGTATTTT. This translates into CASNGALSTDTQYF. Looking up the rest from reference TRBV2 and TRBJ2-3 gives the full variable domain: EPEVTQTPSHQVTQMGQEVILRCVPISNHLYFYWYRQILGQKVEFLVSFYNNEISEKSEIFDDQFSVERPDGSNFTLKIRSTKLEDSAMYFCASNGALSTDTQYFGPGTRLTVL.

The CDR3 protein is CASSPRQGNGEKLFF. The CDR3 DNA reads as TGTGCCAGCTCACCGAGACAGGGGAACGGTGAAAAACTGTTTTTT. The chain employs TRBV18 and TRBJ1-4; 8 bases agree with TRBD1. V dropped 3 bases and J dropped 7; count of bases not matched to a gene: 7. The CDR3 extends over 15 amino acids. The germline gives CDR1 KGHSH, CDR2 LQKENI.

The chain couples TRBV7-2 to TRBJ2-3; the match to TRBD2 covers 11 bases. V was clipped by 5 bases and J by 6 bases; unmatched bases: 7. The CDR3 extends over 15 amino acids. Germline values: CDR1 SGHTA, CDR2 FQGNSA. The CDR3 spells CASSELAGVSDTQYF. As DNA, the CDR3 is TGTGCCAGCAGCGAACTAGCGGGAGTAAGTGATACGCAGTATTTT.

This clone was counted a few times. Here the CDR3 DNA reads TGTGCCAGCAGCTCCGGGACTAGCGGGAGGGCGCAAGAGACCCAGTACTTC. Protein sequence: CASSSGTSGRAQETQYF. The chain carries TRBV5-4 and TRBJ2-5; 16 nucleotides match TRBD2. The CDR3 totals 17 residues. From germline, CDR1 is SGHNT and CDR2 YYREEE (reference sequence). J was trimmed by 2 bases and V by 3 bases; bases with no gene match: 4.

The rearrangement uses TRBV6-5 and TRBJ1-2; D remains unclear. V was clipped by 8 bases and J by 4 bases, with 14 bases between them. Germline values: CDR1 MNHEY, CDR2 SVGAGI. The CDR3 runs to 13 residues. The CDR3 region is CASLGAGGYGYTF. In nucleotides, the CDR3 is TGTGCCAGCCTGGGAGCGGGTGGCTATGGCTACACCTTC.

The chain carries TRBV6-6 and TRBJ2-5; TRBD1 matches at 11 bases. After removal of 6 bases from V and 5 bases from J, the junction contained 8 bases not matched to a gene. Germline loops: CDR1 MNHNY, CDR2 SVGAGI (reference sequence). CDR3 length equals 15 residues. For the CDR3, the DNA is TGTGCCAGCAGATCCGGGACAGGGGGGGATGAGACCCAGTACTTC. Its protein is CASRSGTGGDETQYF.

This clone has a handful of counts. V usage is TRBV5-1 and J usage is TRBJ2-1; TRBD1 matches 7 bases. V lost 5 bases to trimming and J lost 8 bases; unmatched junction nucleotides: 10. The germline gives CDR1 SGHRS, CDR2 YFSETQ. The CDR3 consists of 14 residues. CDR3 sequence: CASSPVRGQDEQFF. The CDR3 coding sequence is TGCGCCAGCAGTCCAGTAAGGGGGCAAGATGAGCAGTTCTTC.

The rearrangement joins TRBV28 to TRBJ1-2; D perhaps matches TRBD1 (6 bases). Trimming took off 6 bases at V and 4 bases at J, with 9 bases between the two ends. The germline V gene has CDR1 MDHEN and CDR2 SYDVKM. The length of the CDR3 is 12 residues. CDR3 residues: CASRLQGYGYTF. Here the CDR3 DNA reads TGTGCCAGCAGGTTACAGGGCTATGGCTACACCTTC.